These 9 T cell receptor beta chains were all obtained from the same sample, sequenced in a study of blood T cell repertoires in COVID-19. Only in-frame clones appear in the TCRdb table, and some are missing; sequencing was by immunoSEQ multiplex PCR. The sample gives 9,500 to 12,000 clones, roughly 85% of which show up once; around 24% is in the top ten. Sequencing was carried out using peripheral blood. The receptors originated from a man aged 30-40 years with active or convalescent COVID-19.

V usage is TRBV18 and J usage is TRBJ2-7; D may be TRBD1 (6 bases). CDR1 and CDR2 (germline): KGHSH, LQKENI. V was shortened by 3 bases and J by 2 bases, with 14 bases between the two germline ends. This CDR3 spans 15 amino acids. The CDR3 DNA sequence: TGTGCCAGCTCACCTGCCCGGGACACCCCCTACGAGCAGTACTTC. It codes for CASSPARDTPYEQYF. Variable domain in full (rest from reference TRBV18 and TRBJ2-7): NAGVMQNPRHLVRRRGQEARLRCSPMKGHSHVYWYRQLPEEGLKFMVYLQKENIIDESGMPKERFSAEFPKEGPSILRIQQVVRGDSAAYFCASSPARDTPYEQYFGPGTRLTVT.

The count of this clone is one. CDR3 loop: CASRGRQGNQPQHF. The CDR3 bases are TGTGCCAGCCGGGGAAGGCAGGGGAATCAGCCCCAGCATTTT. The rearrangement joins TRBV27 to TRBJ1-5; TRBD1 is a possible D gene (6 bases). The CDR3 loop spans 14 amino acids. CDR1 is MNHEY, CDR2 SMNVEV, per germline (reference sequence). V was trimmed by 8 bases and J by 4 bases, leaving 15 bases between them.

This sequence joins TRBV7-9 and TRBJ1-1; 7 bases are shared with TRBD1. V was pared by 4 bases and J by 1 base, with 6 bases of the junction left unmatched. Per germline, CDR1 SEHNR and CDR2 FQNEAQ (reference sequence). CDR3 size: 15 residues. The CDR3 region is CASSSDRDRNTEAFF. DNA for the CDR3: TGTGCCAGCAGCTCGGACCGGGACAGGAACACTGAAGCTTTCTTT. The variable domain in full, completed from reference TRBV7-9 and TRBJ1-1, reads DTGVSQNPRHKITKRGQNVTFRCDPISEHNRLYWYRQTLGQGPEFLTYFQNEAQLEKSRLLSDRFSAERPKGSFSTLEIQRTEQGDSAMYLCASSSDRDRNTEAFFGQGTRLTVV.

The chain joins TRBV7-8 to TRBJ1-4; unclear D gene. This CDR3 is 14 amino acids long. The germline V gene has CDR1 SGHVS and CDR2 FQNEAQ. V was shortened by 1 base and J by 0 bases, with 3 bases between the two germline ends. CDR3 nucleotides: TGTGCCAGCAGCTTAGGAGCAACTAATGAAAAACTGTTTTTT. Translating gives CASSLGATNEKLFF.

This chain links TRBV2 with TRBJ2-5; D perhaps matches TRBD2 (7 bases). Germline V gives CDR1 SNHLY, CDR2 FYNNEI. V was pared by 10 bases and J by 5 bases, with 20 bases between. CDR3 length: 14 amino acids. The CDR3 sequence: CAIRAGGGGETQYF. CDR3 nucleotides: TGTGCCATCCGGGCTGGCGGGGGCGGGGAGACCCAGTACTTC. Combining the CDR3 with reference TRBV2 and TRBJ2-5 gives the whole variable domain EPEVTQTPSHQVTQMGQEVILRCVPISNHLYFYWYRQILGQKVEFLVSFYNNEISEKSEIFDDQFSVERPDGSNFTLKIRSTKLEDSAMYFCAIRAGGGGETQYFGPGTRLLVL.

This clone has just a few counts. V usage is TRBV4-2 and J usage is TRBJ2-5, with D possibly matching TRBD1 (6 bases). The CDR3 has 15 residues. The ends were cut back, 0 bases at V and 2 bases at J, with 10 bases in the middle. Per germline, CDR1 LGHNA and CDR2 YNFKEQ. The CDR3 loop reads CASSQERGNQETQYF. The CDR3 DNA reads TGTGCCAGCAGCCAAGAGAGGGGGAATCAAGAGACCCAGTACTTC.

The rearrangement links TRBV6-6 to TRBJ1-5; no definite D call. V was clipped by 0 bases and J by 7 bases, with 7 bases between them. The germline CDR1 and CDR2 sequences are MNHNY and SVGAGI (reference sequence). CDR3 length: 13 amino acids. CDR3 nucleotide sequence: TGTGCCAGCAGTTACTCGGTAGAGCAGCCCCAGCATTTT. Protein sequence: CASSYSVEQPQHF.

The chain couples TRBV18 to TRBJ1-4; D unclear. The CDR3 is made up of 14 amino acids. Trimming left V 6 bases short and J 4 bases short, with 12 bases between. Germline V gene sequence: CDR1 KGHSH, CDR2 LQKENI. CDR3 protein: CASSPQSDNEKLFF. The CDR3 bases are TGTGCCAGCTCGCCTCAATCAGATAATGAAAAACTGTTTTTT.

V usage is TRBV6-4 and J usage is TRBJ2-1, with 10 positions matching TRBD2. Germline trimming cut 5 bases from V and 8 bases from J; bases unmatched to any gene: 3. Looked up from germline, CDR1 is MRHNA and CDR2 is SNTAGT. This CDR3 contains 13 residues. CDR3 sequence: CASSLGTSDEQFF. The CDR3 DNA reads TGTGCCAGCAGTCTCGGGACTAGCGATGAGCAGTTCTTC.